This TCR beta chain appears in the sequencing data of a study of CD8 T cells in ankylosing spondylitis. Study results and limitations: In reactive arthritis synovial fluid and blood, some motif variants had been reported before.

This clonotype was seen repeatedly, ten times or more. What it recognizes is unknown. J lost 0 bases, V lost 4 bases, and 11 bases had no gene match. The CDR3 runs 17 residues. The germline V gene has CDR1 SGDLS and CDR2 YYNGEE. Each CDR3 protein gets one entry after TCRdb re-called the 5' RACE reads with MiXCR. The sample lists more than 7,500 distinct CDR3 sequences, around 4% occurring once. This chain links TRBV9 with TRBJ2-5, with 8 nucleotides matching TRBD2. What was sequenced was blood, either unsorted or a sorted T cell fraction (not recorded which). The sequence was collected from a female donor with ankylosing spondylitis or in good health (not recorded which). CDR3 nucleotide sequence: TGTGCCAGCAGCACCGGCCCGGGACTAGGGTACCAAGAGACCCAGTACTTC. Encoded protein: CASSTGPGLGYQETQYF.